The clone carrying this T cell receptor beta chain was observed many times. Antigen: not known. This record belongs to a study of early T cells in non-severe SARS-CoV-2 infection. About the study: Sequenced bulk RNA came from whole blood that was unsorted, and chains were unpaired.

Individual cDNA molecules received unique molecular identifiers. TCRdb independently ran MiXCR on the 5' RACE reads; one entry per CDR3 protein. This sample has roughly 60,000 distinct CDR3 sequences, with 5.6% found just once. Whole-study findings and limits: Comparison of clonotypes with VDJdb favored anti-spike CD8 responses while missing private and CD4 specificities.

Germline V lookup: CDR1 SGHNT, CDR2 YENEEA. The CDR3 is 14 residues long. V lost 1 base to trimming and J lost 5 bases, with 12 bases between them. Material: whole blood. The chain uses TRBV11-3 and TRBJ2-7; D may be TRBD1 (6 bases). The source is an adult who was a healthcare worker with PCR-confirmed SARS-CoV-2 infection or an uninfected control (not recorded which). The CDR3 region has the DNA TGTGCCAGCAGCTTAGGAGGGACATCCGACGAGCAGTACTTC. The encoded protein is CASSLGGTSDEQYF.